Each of the 24 T cell receptor beta chains below was sequenced from the same sample in a study of CD8 T cells in ankylosing spondylitis. TCRdb ran MiXCR on the 5' RACE reads and lists one entry per CDR3 protein. The data hold about 250,000 distinct CDR3 sequences, with more than 20% observed a single time. The sample was blood, either unsorted or a sorted T cell fraction (not recorded which). The receptors here all came from a male donor with ankylosing spondylitis or in good health (not recorded which).

V is TRBV10-1 and J is TRBJ2-5; maybe TRBD1 (5 bases). There are 13 residues in the CDR3. The V gene lost 5 bases and the J gene lost 5 bases, with 12 bases spanning the gap. Germline-derived CDR1 and CDR2 are WNHNN and SYGVQD (reference sequence). The CDR3 loop is CASSRGHGETQYF. As DNA, the CDR3 is TGCGCCAGCAGTCGAGGACACGGGGAGACCCAGTACTTC.

The chain is built from TRBV24-1 and TRBJ2-5, with D uncertain. The CDR3 loop spans 15 amino acids. Trimming pared 4 bases from V and 2 bases from J, leaving 13 bases between. The germline CDR1 and CDR2 sequences are KGHDR and SFDVKD. In DNA, the CDR3 is TGTGCCACCAGTGACGCGGCGGTAGATCAAGAGACCCAGTACTTC. This translates into CATSDAAVDQETQYF.

This clonotype was counted many times. The chain couples TRBV12-3 or TRBV12-4 to TRBJ2-5; D is unresolved. With 6 bases removed from V and 2 bases from J, the gap between germline ends came to 13 bases. This CDR3 spans 14 amino acids. The CDR3, as DNA: TGTGCCAGCAGGGGTCAGACTGGACAAGAGACCCAGTACTTC. It yields the protein CASRGQTGQETQYF.

The chain joins TRBV4-1 to TRBJ2-1; D is unresolved. The germline gives CDR1 MGHRA, CDR2 YSYEKL. Between the trimmed V and J ends, which lost 4 bases and 4 bases, there was a span of 17 bases. The CDR3 is made up of 16 amino acids. The CDR3, as DNA: TGCGCCAGCAGCCGAATAATAGGGATGGTTTACAATGAGCAGTTCTTC. Translation gives CASSRIIGMVYNEQFF.

This clonotype was recorded many times. This rearrangement joins TRBV5-1 to TRBJ2-7; 10 bases agree with TRBD1. Germline trimming cut 5 bases from V and 5 bases from J; bases unmatched to any gene: 7. This CDR3 region has 14 residues. CDR1 and CDR2 (germline): SGHRS, YFSETQ. CDR3 in DNA: TGCGCCAGCAGGCGACAGGGGGCCTATCACGAGCAGTACTTC. It encodes CASRRQGAYHEQYF. Filled out from reference TRBV5-1 and TRBJ2-7, the complete variable domain reads KAGVTQTPRYLIKTRGQQVTLSCSPISGHRSVSWYQQTPGQGLQFLFEYFSETQRNKGNFPGRFSGRQFSNSRSEMNVSTLELGDSALYLCASRRQGAYHEQYFGPGTRLTVT.

This clonotype appeared a few times. The chain joins TRBV24-1 to TRBJ2-1; no definite D call. The germline V gene encodes CDR1 KGHDR and CDR2 SFDVKD. V was clipped by 6 bases and J by 0 bases, with 8 bases between them. The CDR3 loop spans 14 amino acids. CDR3 amino acids: CATSRSGSYNEQFF. For the CDR3, the DNA is TGTGCCACCAGTAGATCCGGCTCCTACAATGAGCAGTTCTTC.

This clonotype was observed at least ten times. J is TRBJ1-1 and V is TRBV29-1, with TRBD1 as a possible D gene (5 bases). V was shortened by 7 bases and J by 2 bases, with 11 bases between the two germline ends. From germline, CDR1 is SQVTM and CDR2 ANQGSEA. The CDR3 consists of 12 residues. DNA of the CDR3: TGCAGCGGCCGGGGCTTTAACACTGAAGCTTTCTTT. Its translation is CSGRGFNTEAFF.

This rearrangement joins TRBV6-2 or TRBV6-3 to TRBJ2-1; TRBD2 aligns across 10 bases. The V segment lost 6 bases and the J segment 6 bases; nucleotides outside the gene matches: 2. Germline V CDR1 and CDR2: MNHEY, SVGEGT. This CDR3 comprises 13 residues. In DNA, the CDR3 is TGTGCCAGCAGGTTAGCGGGGGGCAATGAGCAGTTCTTC. Its translation is CASRLAGGNEQFF.

The chain links TRBV10-3 to TRBJ2-7; 8 bases fit TRBD1. This CDR3 comprises 15 residues. Losses at the gene ends were 4 bases for V and 1 base for J; bases not matched to a gene: 6. CDR1 and CDR2 (germline): ENHRY, SYGVKD. DNA of the CDR3: TGTGCCATCAGTGGGTTTAGGACAGGGTCCTACGAGCAGTACTTC. Its protein is CAISGFRTGSYEQYF.

This clonotype came up a few times. This rearrangement joins TRBV29-1 to TRBJ1-4; D is ambiguous. CDR3 length equals 10 residues. Trimming removed 1 base at V and 7 bases at J, with 1 base between. Looked up from germline, CDR1 is SQVTM and CDR2 is ANQGSEA. As DNA, the CDR3 is TGCAGCGTTGAAGGTGAAAAACTGTTTTTT. Its translation: CSVEGEKLFF.

V is TRBV10-3 and J is TRBJ2-3; either TRBD1 or TRBD2 may fit D (5 bases each). The CDR3 contains 15 residues. With 5 bases removed from V and 3 bases from J, the gap between germline ends came to 15 bases. Germline V CDR1 and CDR2: ENHRY, SYGVKD. CDR3 in amino acids: CAISSPGTHTDTQYF. For the CDR3, the DNA is TGTGCCATCAGTTCCCCCGGGACGCATACAGATACGCAGTATTTT.

V usage is TRBV6-1 and J usage is TRBJ2-5, with 10 nucleotides matching TRBD1. Germline values: CDR1 MNHNS, CDR2 SASEGT. J lost 4 bases, V lost 7 bases, and 3 bases had no gene match. The CDR3 contains 13 residues. CDR3 sequence reads: CASTRTGGETQYF. CDR3 nucleotides: TGTGCCAGCACTCGGACAGGGGGAGAGACCCAGTACTTC.

The chain joins TRBV20-1 to TRBJ2-5, with D tentatively TRBD2 (6 bases). V lost 3 bases to trimming and J lost 2 bases, with 10 bases between them. CDR3 length equals 13 residues. From germline, CDR1 is DFQATT and CDR2 SNEGSKA (reference sequence). The CDR3, as DNA: TGCAGTGCTAGCGGGGGACGGCAAGAGACCCAGTACTTC. Translation gives CSASGGRQETQYF.

This clonotype was counted many times. The V gene is TRBV5-1, the J gene TRBJ2-7, with 9 bases matching TRBD1. V dropped 5 bases and J dropped 2; count of bases not matched to a gene: 11. Germline V CDR1 and CDR2: SGHRS, YFSETQ. The CDR3 consists of 16 residues. CDR3 loop: CASRADRGWPAYEQYF. In nucleotides, the CDR3 is TGCGCCAGCAGAGCCGACAGGGGGTGGCCCGCCTACGAGCAGTACTTC. Full variable domain (outside the CDR3, taken from reference TRBV5-1 and TRBJ2-7): KAGVTQTPRYLIKTRGQQVTLSCSPISGHRSVSWYQQTPGQGLQFLFEYFSETQRNKGNFPGRFSGRQFSNSRSEMNVSTLELGDSALYLCASRADRGWPAYEQYFGPGTRLTVT.

This clonotype was observed a handful of times. This chain uses TRBV28 with TRBJ1-4; D is possibly TRBD1 (5 bases). Germline V gives CDR1 MDHEN, CDR2 SYDVKM. V was clipped by 5 bases and J by 6 bases, with 19 bases between them. The CDR3 is 16 residues long. The CDR3 DNA follows: TGTGCCAGCAGTCCCCTAGGGGAAACCCGTCATGAAAAACTGTTTTTT. It codes for CASSPLGETRHEKLFF.

This clonotype was seen a handful of times. The V gene is TRBV28, the J gene TRBJ2-3; 12 nucleotides match TRBD1. This CDR3 contains 17 residues. Trimming took 6 bases from V and 4 from J; bases not matched to a gene: 11. Germline V gives CDR1 MDHEN, CDR2 SYDVKM. The CDR3 DNA reads TGTGCCAGCAGCACCTACCAGGGACAGGGGGCCGCAGATACGCAGTATTTT. The encoded protein is CASSTYQGQGAADTQYF.

This clonotype was counted at least ten times. The chain employs TRBV12-3 or TRBV12-4 and TRBJ2-7; 7 bases agree with TRBD1. This CDR3 contains 14 residues. V was clipped by 2 bases and J by 3 bases; unmatched bases: 4. The CDR3 loop reads CASSLSQGVYEQYF. The CDR3 DNA reads as TGTGCCAGCAGTTTAAGTCAGGGGGTCTACGAGCAGTACTTC.

The rearrangement uses TRBV6-1 and TRBJ2-7; 10 bases agree with TRBD1. CDR1 and CDR2 (germline): MNHNS, SASEGT. The CDR3 sequence is 14 residues long. The ends lost 5 bases at V and 5 bases at J; junction bases unmatched: 6. CDR3: CASSRTGGSDEQYF. In DNA, the CDR3 is TGTGCCAGCAGTAGGACAGGGGGTTCGGACGAGCAGTACTTC.

This clonotype has only a few counts. This chain connects TRBV20-1 to TRBJ2-2; tentative D call: TRBD1 (6 bases). With 5 bases removed from V and 2 bases from J, the gap between germline ends came to 12 bases. CDR1 and CDR2 (germline): DFQATT, SNEGSKA (reference sequence). This CDR3 contains 14 residues. Here the CDR3 DNA reads TGCAGTGCTCCCCGGACAGTCAACACCGGGGAGCTGTTTTTT. It specifies CSAPRTVNTGELFF.

The rearrangement uses TRBV6-1 and TRBJ2-5; 8 nucleotides agree with TRBD1. Germline V gene sequence: CDR1 MNHNS, CDR2 SASEGT. The CDR3 runs 13 residues. Germline trimming cut 7 bases from V and 7 bases from J; bases unmatched to any gene: 8. The CDR3 loop is CASIPGTGWTQYF. The DNA of the CDR3 is TGTGCCAGCATCCCCGGGACAGGCTGGACCCAGTACTTC.

The chain has TRBV20-1 and TRBJ2-7; TRBD2 agrees at 9 bases. Per the germline V gene, CDR1 is DFQATT and CDR2 is SNEGSKA (reference sequence). The CDR3 contains 14 residues. Losses at the gene ends were 6 bases for V and 3 bases for J; bases not matched to a gene: 9. The CDR3 protein is CSAVDLRGGYEQYF. DNA of the CDR3: TGCAGTGCCGTGGATTTGCGGGGGGGCTACGAGCAGTACTTC.

This clonotype came up many times. The genes are TRBV20-1 and TRBJ2-5; weak D call: TRBD2 (5 bases). The ends were cut back, 3 bases at V and 5 bases at J, with 13 bases in the middle. Germline values: CDR1 DFQATT, CDR2 SNEGSKA (reference sequence). The CDR3 loop spans 13 amino acids. DNA for the CDR3: TGCAGTGCTAGTCTCGGCGGAGGCGAGACCCAGTACTTC. Translated: CSASLGGGETQYF.

The chain combines TRBV29-1 with TRBJ2-3, with D possibly being TRBD2 (5 bases). CDR1 is SQVTM and CDR2 is ANQGSEA in the germline V gene. Between the trimmed V and J ends, which lost 3 bases and 4 bases, there was a span of 14 bases. The CDR3 covers 14 residues. CDR3 bases: TGCAGCGTTGAGGGTCGGGGTCAAGCAGATACGCAGTATTTT. Translating it yields CSVEGRGQADTQYF.

Comment on this clonotype: This clone may be a read error of a much larger clone one base away. This chain links TRBV12-3 or TRBV12-4 with TRBJ2-5; D unclear. V lost 0 bases and J lost 0, with 5 bases in between. This CDR3 comprises 14 residues. The CDR3 DNA reads TGTGCCAGCAGTTTAGCGGGGAACCAAGAGACCCAGTACTTC. This gives the protein CASSLAGNQETQYF.